This is a list of T cell receptor beta chains from one sample in a study of blood T cells in healthy people across ages. TCRdb reanalysed the 5' RACE reads using MiXCR and keeps one entry per CDR3 protein. The data show about 1.8 million distinct CDR3 sequences, with 49% seen just once and over 2% held by the top ten. The sequencing sample was made of blood. These receptor sequences come from a woman aged 40 to 50 in good health. CDR3s include the opening cysteine and the closing phenylalanine or tryptophan. D genes are given only for firm matches. Clone size is stated in some rows and not others, as once, few, many or a class when expanded.

J gene	V gene	clone size	CDR3 length	D gene	CDR3 protein	CDR3 DNA
TRBJ2-5	TRBV10-2	NA	13	NA	CTSSVWTEETQYF	TGCACCAGCAGTGTGTGGACAGAAGAGACCCAGTACTTC
TRBJ1-4	TRBV6-6	NA	17	NA	CASRVYGLNVANEKLFF	TGTGCCAGCAGGGTTTACGGCCTAAACGTCGCTAATGAAAAACTGTTTTTT
TRBJ2-7	TRBV2	NA	15	TRBD2	CASSRTSGSFYEQYF	TGTGCCAGCAGCCGCACTAGCGGGAGCTTTTACGAGCAGTACTTC
TRBJ1-5	TRBV28	few	13	NA	CASRVAAVQPQHF	TGTGCCAGCAGGGTGGCGGCAGTTCAGCCCCAGCATTTT
TRBJ2-7	TRBV7-2	NA	14	TRBD1	CASSSRQGLSEQYF	TGTGCCAGCAGCTCTAGACAGGGGTTGAGCGAGCAGTACTTC
TRBJ2-7	TRBV7-9	NA	17	TRBD1	CASSNSLGQGVSYEQYF	TGTGCCAGCAGCAACTCGTTGGGACAGGGAGTCTCCTACGAGCAGTACTTC
TRBJ2-1	TRBV6-2/TRBV6-3	NA	14	NA	CASRKDLPNNEQFF	TGTGCCAGCAGGAAGGACCTACCGAACAATGAGCAGTTCTTC
TRBJ1-6	TRBV4-3	NA	16	NA	CASNRDRGISDSPLHF	TGCGCCAGCAACAGAGACCGGGGGATCTCGGATTCACCCCTCCACTTT
TRBJ1-2	TRBV27	NA	13	NA	CASRSGQVYGYTF	TGTGCCAGCAGATCTGGACAAGTCTATGGCTACACCTTC
TRBJ2-5	TRBV6-1	NA	13	NA	CASQLGHAKTQYF	TGTGCCTCTCAACTGGGACACGCAAAGACCCAGTACTTC
TRBJ2-5	TRBV5-5	NA	15	NA	CASSLFRTSGETQYF	TGTGCCAGCAGCCTTTTCCGGACCTCGGGAGAGACCCAGTACTTC
TRBJ2-3	TRBV7-3	NA	16	TRBD1	CASSQGQTGGLDTQYF	TGTGCCAGCTCACAGGGGCAGACAGGGGGCTTAGATACGCAGTATTTT
TRBJ1-6	TRBV7-2	NA	14	NA	CASSLRAAGSPLHF	TGTGCCAGCAGCCTCAGGGCAGCAGGATCACCCCTCCACTTT
TRBJ1-2	TRBV9	NA	14	NA	CASSPMNSGLGYTF	TGTGCCAGCAGTCCCATGAATTCAGGGTTAGGCTACACCTTC
TRBJ2-3	TRBV29-1	NA	16	TRBD2	CSVEPHLAGGTDTQYF	TGCAGCGTTGAACCCCATCTAGCGGGGGGCACAGATACGCAGTATTTT
TRBJ2-1	TRBV21-1	NA	13	NA	CASTPDREGEQFF	TGTGCCAGCACCCCCGACAGGGAGGGAGAGCAGTTCTTC
TRBJ2-3	TRBV6-2/TRBV6-3	NA	15	TRBD1	CASSYGTGGADTQYF	TGTGCCAGCAGTTACGGGACAGGGGGCGCAGATACGCAGTATTTT
TRBJ2-3	TRBV5-1	few	15	NA	CASSQGMDSADTQYF	TGCGCCAGCAGCCAGGGGATGGACTCTGCAGATACGCAGTATTTT
TRBJ2-1	TRBV9	NA	16	TRBD2	CASSRSGGFSYNEQFF	TGTGCCAGCAGCCGCAGCGGGGGCTTCTCCTACAATGAGCAGTTCTTC
TRBJ2-5	TRBV7-9	few	15	TRBD1	CASSLLQGLGETQYF	TGTGCCAGCAGCCTCCTACAGGGGTTGGGGGAGACCCAGTACTTC
TRBJ1-2	TRBV28	NA	16	TRBD1	CASSLNGARGNYGYTF	TGTGCCAGCAGTTTAAACGGGGCCAGGGGGAACTATGGCTACACCTTC
TRBJ2-1	TRBV28	NA	14	NA	CASSWGGLINEQFF	TGTGCCAGCAGCTGGGGGGGCCTTATCAATGAGCAGTTCTTC
TRBJ2-6	TRBV12-3/TRBV12-4	NA	19	TRBD1	CASSNSPGQGPSGANVLTF	TGTGCCAGCAGCAACTCACCGGGACAGGGACCCTCTGGGGCCAACGTCCTGACTTTC
TRBJ2-5	TRBV6-5	NA	15	TRBD1	CASKRQGTSYNERYF	TGTGCCAGCAAGCGACAGGGGACGTCCTACAATGAGCGGTACTTC
TRBJ2-7	TRBV6-6	NA	15	TRBD2	CASSTLRRGGYEQYF	TGTGCCAGCAGCACATTACGGCGGGGGGGCTACGAGCAGTACTTC
TRBJ1-2	TRBV6-1	NA	13	NA	CASSEFRETGYTF	TGTGCCAGCAGTGAATTTCGGGAAACGGGCTACACCTTC
TRBJ2-1	TRBV27	few	17	TRBD2	CASRSLAGGEHLNEQFF	TGTGCCAGCAGATCACTGGCCGGGGGGGAGCACCTAAATGAGCAGTTCTTC
TRBJ1-5	TRBV6-1	once	15	NA	CASSVRQYSNQPQHF	TGTGCCAGCAGTGTGCGACAGTATAGCAATCAGCCCCAGCATTTT
TRBJ1-5	TRBV20-1	NA	13	NA	CSALRQANQPQHF	TGCAGTGCCCTTCGACAGGCCAATCAGCCCCAGCATTTT
TRBJ2-1	TRBV3-1	NA	14	TRBD1	CASGSGTGYNEQFF	TGTGCCAGCGGATCCGGGACAGGTTACAATGAGCAGTTCTTC
TRBJ2-7	TRBV5-1	NA	14	TRBD1	CASSLEGARYEQYF	TGCGCCAGCAGCTTGGAGGGGGCCAGGTACGAGCAGTACTTC
TRBJ2-7	TRBV28	few	15	TRBD1	CASGIIGTATYEQYF	TGTGCCAGCGGGATTATCGGGACAGCTACCTACGAGCAGTACTTC
TRBJ2-1	TRBV6-1	NA	14	TRBD1	CASRPGTGVYEQFF	TGTGCCAGCAGGCCCGGGACAGGGGTGTATGAGCAGTTCTTC
TRBJ2-5	TRBV7-2	few	14	NA	CASSPSWGQETQYF	TGTGCCAGCAGCCCCTCATGGGGGCAAGAGACCCAGTACTTC
TRBJ2-1	TRBV15	NA	14	TRBD2	CATSRDPTSDEQFF	TGTGCCACCAGCAGAGATCCGACTAGCGATGAGCAGTTCTTC